The clone carrying this T cell receptor (beta chain) was picked up a small number of times. The antigen is undetermined. The data stem from a study of tumor-infiltrating lymphocytes in primary liver carcinoma. From 450 to 600 ng total RNA, TCR beta cDNA was generated with a primer in the constant region. Three nested multiplex PCR rounds, a slightly modified ARM-PCR, produced the libraries for TCR beta. Researchers ran the first two PCR rounds for roughly 11 cycles each with TRBV1-TRBV30 forward primers and a C-beta reverse primer. MiXCR, run by TCRdb on the multiplex PCR reads, gives a single entry per CDR3 protein. The data contain 330,000 or so distinct CDR3 sequences, roughly two thirds of them singletons. Germline CDR1 is MDHEN and CDR2 is SYDVKM. V lost 6 bases and J lost 3; bases outside the gene matches: 9. This CDR3 is built from 15 residues. It was unsorted whole blood that yielded blood RNA, and germline DNA was also extracted.

Notes on the study in general: Researchers found tumor-adjacent and tumor-blood pairs overlapped less than tumor region pairs. Tumors significantly exceeded blood in top-250-clone fraction (p = 0.039).

Sequenced input: peripheral blood. The chain combines TRBV28 with TRBJ2-5; 8 bases align to TRBD1. The receptor's source is a man in his forties with primary liver carcinoma and hepatitis B virus infection. The CDR3 loop is CASSLGAGGKETQYF. The CDR3 DNA sequence: TGTGCCAGCAGCTTAGGGGCAGGGGGCAAAGAGACCCAGTACTTC.